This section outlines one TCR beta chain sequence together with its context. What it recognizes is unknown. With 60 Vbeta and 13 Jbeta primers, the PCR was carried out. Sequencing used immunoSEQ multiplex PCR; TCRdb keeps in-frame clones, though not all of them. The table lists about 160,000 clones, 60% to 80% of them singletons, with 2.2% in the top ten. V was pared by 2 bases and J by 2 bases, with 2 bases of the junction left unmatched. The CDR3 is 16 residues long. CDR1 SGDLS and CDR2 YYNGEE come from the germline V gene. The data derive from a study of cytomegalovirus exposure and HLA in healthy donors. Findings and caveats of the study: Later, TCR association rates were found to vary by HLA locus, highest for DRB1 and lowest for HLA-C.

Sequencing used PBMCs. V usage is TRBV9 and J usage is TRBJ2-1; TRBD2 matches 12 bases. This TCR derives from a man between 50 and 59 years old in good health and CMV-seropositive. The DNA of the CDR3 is TGTGCCAGCAGCGTCCTAGCGGGGGGGCCCTACAATGAGCAGTTCTTC. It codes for CASSVLAGGPYNEQFF.